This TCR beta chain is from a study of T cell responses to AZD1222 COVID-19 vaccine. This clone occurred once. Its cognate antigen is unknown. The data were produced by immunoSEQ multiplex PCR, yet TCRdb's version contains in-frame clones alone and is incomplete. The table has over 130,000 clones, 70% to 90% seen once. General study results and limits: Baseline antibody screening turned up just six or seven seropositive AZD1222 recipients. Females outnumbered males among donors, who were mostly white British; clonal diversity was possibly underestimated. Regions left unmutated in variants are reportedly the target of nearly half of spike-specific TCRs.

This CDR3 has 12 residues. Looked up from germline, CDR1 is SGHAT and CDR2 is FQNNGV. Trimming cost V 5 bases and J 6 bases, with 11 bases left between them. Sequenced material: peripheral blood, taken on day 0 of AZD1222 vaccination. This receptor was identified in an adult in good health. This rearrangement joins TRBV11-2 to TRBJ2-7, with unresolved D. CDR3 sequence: CASSPDRAEQYF. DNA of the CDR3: TGTGCCAGCAGCCCAGACCGGGCCGAGCAGTACTTC. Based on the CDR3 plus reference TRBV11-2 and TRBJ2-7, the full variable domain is EAGVAQSPRYKIIEKRQSVAFWCNPISGHATLYWYQQILGQGPKLLIQFQNNGVVDDSQLPKDRFSAERLKGVDSTLKIQPAKLEDSAVYLCASSPDRAEQYFGPGTRLTVT.